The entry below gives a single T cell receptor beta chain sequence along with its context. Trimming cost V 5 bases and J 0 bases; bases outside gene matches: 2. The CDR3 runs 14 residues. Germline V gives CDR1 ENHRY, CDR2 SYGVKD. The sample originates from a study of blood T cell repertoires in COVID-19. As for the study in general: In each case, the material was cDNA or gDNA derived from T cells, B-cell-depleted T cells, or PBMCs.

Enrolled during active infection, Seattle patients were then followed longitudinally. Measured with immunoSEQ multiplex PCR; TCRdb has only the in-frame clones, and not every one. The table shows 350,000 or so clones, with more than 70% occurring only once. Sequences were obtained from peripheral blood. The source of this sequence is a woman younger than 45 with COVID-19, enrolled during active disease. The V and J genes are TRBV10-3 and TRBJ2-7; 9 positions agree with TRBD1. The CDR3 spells CAISPTGGSYEQYF. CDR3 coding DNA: TGTGCCATCAGTCCGACAGGGGGCTCCTACGAGCAGTACTTC.